This T cell receptor (beta chain) comes out of a study of T cell clusters in autoimmune cytopenias. General study points: Functional roles of the in silico T cell clusters still await experimental validation.

TRB amplification used approximately 250 ng of peripheral blood genomic DNA. TRB was amplified by touch-down multiplex PCR, primer pools A and B combined. TCRdb re-called the multiplex PCR reads and shows each CDR3 protein once, DNA omitted. The sample totals about 5,100 distinct CDR3 sequences. Of note for this clonotype: What it binds is unknown.

The CDR3 spans 14 residues. Germline V CDR1 and CDR2: SGHRS, YFSETQ. These sequences were also reported in another study, on T cell repertoires in aging, cancer and after chemotherapy.

The sequencing input was peripheral blood. V is TRBV5-1 and J is TRBJ2-7. This TCR derives from a human donor in good health. CDR3 protein: CASRQTLPPYEQYF.